A selection of T cell receptor beta chains follows, all from one sample in a study of blood T cells in healthy people across ages. Each CDR3 protein is one row after TCRdb ran MiXCR on the 5' RACE reads. The data hold roughly 800,000 distinct CDR3 sequences, with about three fifths observed a single time. Input material: blood. The source is a man aged 30 to 39 in good health. Both conserved end residues are part of each CDR3. Each record gives: D gene, V gene, CDR3 length, J gene, CDR3 protein. The D gene is left open where the match is weak.

NA	TRBV4-1	14	TRBJ1-2	CASSQGKGFEGYTF
TRBD2	TRBV12-3/TRBV12-4	15	TRBJ2-1	CASSLGGGTHNEQFF
NA	TRBV5-1	14	TRBJ2-3	CASEGGYKTDTQYF
NA	TRBV6-1	13	TRBJ2-7	CASSPGLLYEQYF
NA	TRBV11-2	14	TRBJ2-7	CASSSRVAYNEQYF
NA	TRBV13	12	TRBJ2-5	CASSAGPETQYF
NA	TRBV20-1	14	TRBJ2-5	CSARDPRVWETQYF
NA	TRBV4-1	18	TRBJ1-4	CASSQVQQGFATNEKLFF
NA	TRBV7-2	14	TRBJ2-7	CASSPRGSAYEQYF
TRBD2	TRBV10-3	15	TRBJ2-1	CAISPGLARNNEQFF
TRBD1	TRBV6-2/TRBV6-3	10	TRBJ1-2	CASQGGGYTF
TRBD2	TRBV28	16	NA	CASRASGTSGYYEQYF
NA	TRBV5-5	15	TRBJ2-3	CASSWGGVGTDTQYF